The T cell receptor beta chain described here comes from a study of blood T cell repertoires in COVID-19. About the study: The samples span acute and convalescent COVID-19 from the United States, Italy and Spain.

Per germline, CDR1 SGDLS and CDR2 YYNGEE. The CDR3 has 14 residues. Clones were sequenced by immunoSEQ multiplex PCR, and TCRdb holds only the in-frame ones, with some missing. The table records approximately 97,000 clones, approximately 84% of them present only once. On this clone itself: The junction does not match germline at one end; this may be a read error.

The receptor was derived from a man in his sixties with acute or convalescent COVID-19. The chain couples TRBV9 to TRBJ2-7, with D perhaps TRBD1 (5 bases). The sequenced material came from peripheral blood. CDR3 loop: CASSDSDKYYGQYF. The CDR3 DNA sequence: TGTGCCAGCAGCGACTCGGACAAATACTACGGGCAGTACTTC.